The rows below give T cell receptor beta chains drawn from one sample of a study of T cell responses to AZD1222 COVID-19 vaccine. Libraries were prepared by immunoSEQ multiplex PCR; TCRdb keeps only in-frame clonotypes and omits some of them. This sample yields roughly 110,000 clones, of which approximately 90% are seen a single time; 6.2% belongs to the top ten. The source material was peripheral blood, sampled 28 days after the second AZD1222 dose. The receptors were sampled from an adult who received the AZD1222 COVID-19 vaccine. Each CDR3 is given with its conserved first and last residue. D genes are given only for firm matches.

len | j_gene | v_gene | d_gene | CDR3aa
16 | TRBJ1-5 | TRBV12-5 | NA | CASGLVRTYSNQPQHF
13 | TRBJ1-2 | TRBV10-2 | NA | CASSEVSAYGYTF
16 | TRBJ2-6 | TRBV27 | TRBD1 | CASANRGLAGANVLTF
11 | TRBJ2-1 | TRBV27 | NA | CASSLGNEQFF
15 | TRBJ1-6 | TRBV2 | NA | CAQQLRVEGNSPLHF
13 | TRBJ2-1 | TRBV12-3/TRBV12-4 | NA | CASIAPRGNEQFF
13 | TRBJ2-1 | TRBV19 | NA | CASTGNPYNEQFF
15 | TRBJ2-1 | TRBV6-4 | NA | CASSVLAEGNNEQFF
14 | TRBJ1-2 | TRBV6-4 | TRBD1 | CASRPDRDSYGYTF
15 | TRBJ2-7 | TRBV5-1 | TRBD2 | CASSLGTSVSYEQYF
14 | TRBJ1-5 | TRBV5-1 | NA | CASSADTGSQPQHF
16 | TRBJ1-4 | TRBV19 | NA | CASIPGRVGTNEKLFF
15 | TRBJ1-5 | TRBV24-1 | NA | CATSPNRNSNQPQHF
17 | TRBJ2-5 | TRBV5-6 | NA | CASSPYLLWDTQETQYF
13 | TRBJ1-4 | TRBV10-3 | NA | CAISESWNEKLFF
16 | TRBJ1-5 | TRBV4-2 | NA | CASSQEAGLSHQPQHF
12 | TRBJ1-2 | TRBV12-3/TRBV12-4 | NA | CASSWGGYGYTF
14 | TRBJ2-5 | TRBV24-1 | NA | CATSDTRGGETQYF
17 | TRBJ2-3 | TRBV28 | TRBD2 | CASSLDASGGGTDTQYF
11 | TRBJ2-1 | TRBV5-1 | NA | CASSLGNEQFF
13 | TRBJ1-2 | TRBV7-9 | NA | CASSLGDRYGYTF
14 | TRBJ1-1 | TRBV7-8 | NA | CASTWTPMNTEAFF